This TCR beta chain was documented in a study of T cells in Graves' hyperthyroidism and ophthalmopathy (dated by TCRdb to 2018 to 2020). About the investigation overall: Peripheral blood was sampled at the time of initial diagnosis, prior to any treatment. The 100 or so discovery patients were randomly divided into training and test sets at a 7:3 ratio. An independent validation cohort of around 19 hyperthyroidism patients and 17 patients who later progressed to ophthalmopathy tested prospective prediction of ophthalmopathy. In several Graves' hyperthyroidism patients, the study also compared T-cell repertoires from thyroid tissue with T-cell repertoires from blood. According to the paper, TCR Vbeta CDR3 sequencing was carried out on over 130 peripheral blood samples, which came from under 50 ophthalmopathy, 80 or so hyperthyroidism and about 17 progressor patients. Following sampling, methimazole starting at 30 mg daily was given to hyperthyroidism patients, and high-dose intravenous methylprednisolone was given to ophthalmopathy patients. TCR V-J signatures able to tell the groups apart were searched for in a discovery cohort of 90 to 100 patients, of whom 43 had Graves' ophthalmopathy and under 65 had stable Graves' hyperthyroidism.

Hyperthyroidism patients were aged 18 to 65 years and newly diagnosed, with disease duration of less than 2 months. The study excluded patients with uncontrolled infections, other autoimmune diseases, pregnancy or lactation. Diagnoses were based on clinical symptoms, serum thyroxine and TRAb, thyroid ultrasound and orbital computed tomography. For progressor patients, blood was drawn at the first diagnosis of hyperthyroidism, before any ophthalmopathy symptoms had appeared. Ficoll-Paque density gradient centrifugation was used to isolate PBMCs from 8.5 to 10 ml of fresh peripheral blood. Patients classed as progressors first received a Graves' hyperthyroidism diagnosis and then went on to develop ophthalmopathy during follow-up. Trizol reagent was used to extract total RNA, and RNA quality was then checked on an Agilent 2100 Bioanalyzer. CDR1 and CDR2 (ENHRY, SYGVKD) derive from the germline V gene. Including cysteine and phenylalanine, the CDR3 has 15 amino acids. Only the CDR3 DNA is retained, 45 bases long and in frame from the first base. At the junction V is shortened by 7 bases and J by 0 bases, with 15 bases in between.

Amplification of TCR beta CDR3 regions was carried out from RNA transcripts. For the first round of RT-PCR on the TCR CDR3, the HTBI primer set was used together with the Qiagen OneStep RT-PCR kit. Libraries were constructed in a second round of multiplex PCR, after which size selection and purification were performed. Paired-end sequencing of the libraries was performed with 100 bp reads on an Illumina HiSeq2000. The source study handled its data this way. SOAPnuke was used to process the raw data, removing reads that contained adapters or uncalled bases, had a mean Phred below 15, or lacked an exact match to the constant primer or identifier. High-quality paired reads were merged using COPE v1.2.5, and each unique nucleotide sequence was defined as a clonotype. MiTCR v1.1 was used to align clonotypes to the IMGT TRBV, TRBD and TRBJ reference segments. The analysis included only V-J combinations with a frequency above 0.0001, which together covered about 99% of the repertoires. A TCS score was defined as the ratio of F50 (clonal expansion) to E x V (chaos), with BLOSUM62-based TCRdist applied between CDR3 peptides within each V-J. Welch's t-statistics and random forest reduced just over 500 V-J features to around 14, which were used in a naive Bayes classifier (R e1071). TCRdb cleaned the public reads at Q25 with fastp, built clones with MiXCR and kept in-frame beta chains. Each record represents a unique CDR3 protein, reported with the most common genes and DNA among its rows. TCRdb, rather than the study authors, made the V and J calls. The table for this sample lists some 600,000 distinct CDR3 sequences; around 13% of them were counted only once. The ten largest make up approximately 5.7% of the sample.

Findings and caveats that apply to the study as a whole: Ophthalmopathy was separated from stable hyperthyroidism by a 13 V-J signature model, with about 86% sensitivity and around 81% specificity obtained in cross-validation and 80%/75% obtained in testing. No statistical method was used to set the sample size in advance, and investigators knew the group allocation. Most expanded thyroid clonotypes (frequency above 0.001) were also detected in blood, suggesting blood repertoires may reflect thyroid immune responses. In validation, the model predicted progression to ophthalmopathy a median of about 6.8 months before onset, with about 71% sensitivity and just under 75% specificity.

This clonotype was counted ten times or more. Its antigen is still unknown. No qualities accompany the bases; no much larger clone lies one base away. Material: blood. The chain joins TRBV10-3 to TRBJ1-1, with TRBD1 as a weak D call on 5 bases. The sequence was collected from a woman aged 30 to 39 with Graves' hyperthyroidism that later progressed to Graves' ophthalmopathy. The CDR3 sequence is CAITRGTAMNTEAFF. The DNA is TGTGCCATCACCCGGGGGACGGCTATGAACACTGAAGCTTTCTTT.